This T cell receptor (beta chain) was found in a study of T cells in localized non-small cell lung cancer. Study results and limitations: Tumor trailed uninvolved adjacent lung in T cell clonality, which peaked there. An association was observed between higher blood T cell density and longer overall survival. Adjacent lung had a median roughly 60 of the 100 largest tumor clones. Heterogeneity remains possible, as sequencing covered one tumor region only.

This table comes from immunoSEQ multiplex PCR, and its TCRdb copy is limited to in-frame clones, with some not included. The repertoire holds tens of thousands of clones, with 70% to 90% as singletons. Regarding this clone: What it recognizes is unknown. A junction end diverges from the germline sequence, so it may reflect a read error.

This clonotype was sampled from a woman aged 40-75 years with stage I lung adenocarcinoma. Sequences were derived from peripheral blood, sampled before any cancer treatment.

The CDR3 region is CAGSPGVAGAYYEQYF. CDR3 nucleotide sequence: TGTGCCGGCAGTCCCGGGGTAGCGGGGGCCTACTACGAGCAGTACTTC. J is TRBJ2-7 and V is TRBV28; 9 positions agree with TRBD2. Germline V CDR1 and CDR2: MDHEN, SYDVKM. The CDR3 loop spans 16 amino acids.